Following are 23 T cell receptor beta chains from one sample sequenced in a study of shared clonotypes between healthy human individuals. The data were produced by immunoSEQ multiplex PCR, yet TCRdb's version contains in-frame clones alone and is incomplete. The sample comprises millions of clones, approximately 95% of which are singletons, and 0.3% to 0.4% rests with the top ten. The source material was naive CD4+ T cells from PBMCs. The subset is: CD45RA+ positively selected. The receptors come from a young man in good health. Some clones in this sample may be carry-over from other donors' samples.

The rearrangement joins TRBV19 to TRBJ2-7; possible D gene TRBD2, 6 bases. Germline lookup yields CDR1 LNHDA and CDR2 SQIVND (reference sequence). Trimming stripped 2 bases from V and 4 bases from J, with 21 bases between. The CDR3 contains 17 residues. CDR3 nucleotides: TGTGCCAGTAGTATAAGAGGGGCGTCTAGCGCACCGTACGAGCAGTACTTC. Its protein is CASSIRGASSAPYEQYF.

The chain links TRBV5-1 to TRBJ2-6; no reliable D call. Germline CDR1 reads SGHRS; CDR2 reads YFSETQ. V lost 1 base to trimming and J lost 0 bases, with 8 bases between them. This CDR3 comprises 16 residues. In nucleotides, the CDR3 is TGCGCCAGCAGCTTGTGGCAGACCTCTGGGGCCAACGTCCTGACTTTC. This gives the protein CASSLWQTSGANVLTF.

The V gene is TRBV18, the J gene TRBJ1-1; 9 nucleotides align to TRBD1. V dropped 0 bases and J dropped 0; count of bases not matched to a gene: 2. Germline lookup yields CDR1 KGHSH and CDR2 LQKENI. The CDR3 contains 16 residues. CDR3 protein: CASSPPYRGLNTEAFF. The CDR3 bases are TGTGCCAGCTCACCACCCTACAGGGGGCTGAACACTGAAGCTTTCTTT.

The chain links TRBV7-8 to TRBJ2-3; D is perhaps TRBD1 (8 bases). The germline V and J ends were trimmed by 6 bases and 2 bases, with 12 bases remaining between them. The CDR3 extends over 14 amino acids. Looked up from germline, CDR1 is SGHVS and CDR2 is FQNEAQ. The CDR3, as DNA: TGTGCCAGCAGTACAGGGGGGGACACAGATACGCAGTATTTT. Translating gives CASSTGGDTDTQYF. Looking up the rest from reference TRBV7-8 and TRBJ2-3 gives the full variable domain: GAGVSQSPRYKVAKRGQDVALRCDPISGHVSLFWYQQALGQGPEFLTYFQNEAQLDKSGLPSDRFFAERPEGSVSTLKIQRTQQEDSAVYLCASSTGGDTDTQYFGPGTRLTVL.

This clone has a single count. The chain is built from TRBV2 and TRBJ2-1; D is possibly TRBD1 (5 bases). The length of the CDR3 is 13 residues. V was pared by 4 bases and J by 3 bases, with 7 bases between. Per germline, CDR1 SNHLY and CDR2 FYNNEI. The CDR3 sequence is CASSADSYNEQFF. CDR3 bases: TGTGCCAGCAGTGCAGACAGCTACAATGAGCAGTTCTTC.

The chain joins TRBV15 to TRBJ2-2; a possible D gene is TRBD2 (6 bases). V lost 8 bases and J lost 2, with 9 bases in between. The CDR3 spans 13 residues. CDR1 and CDR2 (germline): LNHNV, YYDKDF (reference sequence). This CDR3 reads CATEAGNTGELFF. The CDR3 nucleotides are TGTGCCACCGAGGCGGGAAACACCGGGGAGCTGTTTTTT.

The chain couples TRBV10-1 to TRBJ2-3; 8 bases agree with TRBD2. The CDR3 length is 15 residues. V lost 5 bases to trimming and J lost 1 base; unmatched junction nucleotides: 5. Per germline, CDR1 WNHNN and CDR2 SYGVQD (reference sequence). CDR3 loop: CASSRREDGTDTQYF. The CDR3 bases are TGCGCCAGCAGTCGGCGGGAGGACGGCACAGATACGCAGTATTTT.

The genes are TRBV2 and TRBJ2-7; perhaps TRBD1 as D (5 bases). V was trimmed by 2 bases and J by 6 bases, leaving 8 bases between them. Germline V gene sequence: CDR1 SNHLY, CDR2 FYNNEI. CDR3 length: 12 residues. The CDR3 loop reads CASSEKGSEQYF. The DNA of the CDR3 is TGTGCCAGCAGTGAAAAGGGGTCCGAGCAGTACTTC.

This sequence joins TRBV28 and TRBJ1-4; D unresolved. The CDR3 runs to 15 residues. In germline, CDR1 is MDHEN, CDR2 SYDVKM. V was cut by 5 bases and J by 8 bases, with 18 bases left in between. CDR3 loop: CASSRTAQGREKLFF. In DNA form, the CDR3 reads TGTGCCAGCAGTCGGACCGCTCAAGGGAGAGAAAAACTGTTTTTT.

This clone was seen only once. J is TRBJ2-5 and V is TRBV10-3; D gene ambiguous. V gave up 3 bases and J gave up 2 bases, with 7 bases separating them. CDR1 is ENHRY, CDR2 SYGVKD, per germline. This CDR3 has 13 amino acids. CDR3 DNA: TGTGCCATCAGTGAAGGCAGGCAAGAGACCCAGTACTTC. Protein: CAISEGRQETQYF.

The genes are TRBV6-7 and TRBJ1-4; D uncertain. TRBV6-7 falls under the ORF class, with uncertain function. This CDR3 contains 15 residues. Trimming pared 4 bases from V and 3 bases from J, leaving 12 bases between. The CDR3 sequence is CASSSQGRSNEKLFF. The DNA for the CDR3 is TGTGCCAGCAGTTCGCAAGGGAGGTCTAATGAAAAACTGTTTTTT.

The chain couples TRBV9 to TRBJ2-1, with D unclear. In germline, CDR1 is SGDLS, CDR2 YYNGEE. Deletions cut 1 base from V and 9 bases from J, with 11 bases between. The CDR3 loop spans 13 amino acids. The CDR3 region is CASSVSPLSEQFF. As DNA, the CDR3 is TGTGCCAGCAGCGTATCCCCTTTATCTGAGCAGTTCTTC.

The rearrangement links TRBV28 to TRBJ2-7; 8 nucleotides agree with TRBD1. With 6 bases clipped from V and 7 bases from J, the junction kept 11 bases outside the gene matches. The length of the CDR3 is 14 residues. Germline V gene data show CDR1 as MDHEN and CDR2 as SYDVKM. CDR3 sequence reads: CASSTPGQVREQYF. The CDR3 nucleotides read TGTGCCAGCAGCACACCGGGACAGGTGAGGGAGCAGTACTTC.

This chain connects TRBV5-4 to TRBJ2-1, with TRBD2 identical over 7 bases. CDR3 length: 15 residues. V was pared by 2 bases and J by 5 bases, with 7 bases of the junction left unmatched. The germline gives CDR1 SGHNT, CDR2 YYREEE (reference sequence). CDR3 loop: CASSFPSGNHNEQFF. As DNA, the CDR3 is TGTGCCAGCAGCTTCCCTAGCGGAAACCACAATGAGCAGTTCTTC.

This chain uses TRBV12-2 with TRBJ2-7; the listed D gene, TRBD1, was not tested against the DNA. TRBV12-2 represents a pseudogene. This CDR3 contains 14 residues. The chain's CDR3 is CAKRQAPPSYEQYF. CDR3 nucleotide sequence: TGTGCAAAACGACAGGCCCCCCCCTCCTACGAGCAGTACTTC.

The chain employs TRBV5-4 and TRBJ1-2, with 9 bases that match TRBD1. This CDR3 has 15 residues. Germline V CDR1 and CDR2: SGHNT, YYREEE (reference sequence). The V segment lost 4 bases and the J segment 2 bases; nucleotides outside the gene matches: 6. Written as DNA, the CDR3 is TGTGCCAGCAGCAAGCCCGGGACAGGGAACTATGGCTACACCTTC. Protein product: CASSKPGTGNYGYTF.

The chain has TRBV7-3 and TRBJ2-7; D is uncertain. This CDR3 comprises 13 residues. The germline CDR1 and CDR2 sequences are SGHTA and FQGTGA. Trimming shortened V by 4 bases and J by 8 bases, and 15 bases separated the two germline ends. DNA of the CDR3: TGTGCCAGCAGCTCAAGGACGGCTGCCAAGCAGTACTTC. As protein: CASSSRTAAKQYF.

This clone was found once. The CDR3 coding sequence is TGTGCCAGCAGTTCCGGGACAGGGATGTATGAAAAACTGTTTTTT. Translated: CASSSGTGMYEKLFF. The chain employs TRBV28 and TRBJ1-4; TRBD1 aligns across 9 bases. With V trimmed by 4 bases and J by 6 bases, 6 bases remained unmatched. The germline CDR1 and CDR2 sequences are MDHEN and SYDVKM. This CDR3 contains 15 residues.

The chain employs TRBV15 and TRBJ1-3; D is perhaps TRBD1 (5 bases). Trimming stripped 1 base from V and 4 bases from J, with 8 bases between. Germline CDR1 and CDR2: LNHNV and YYDKDF (reference sequence). The length of the CDR3 is 14 residues. The CDR3 here is CATSRGGEGNTIYF. In nucleotides, the CDR3 is TGTGCCACCAGCAGAGGGGGGGAAGGAAACACCATATATTTT.

This chain joins TRBV2 and TRBJ1-1; 7 nucleotides agree with TRBD1. Germline V CDR1 and CDR2: SNHLY, FYNNEI. The CDR3 runs to 15 residues. V lost 6 bases, J lost 1 base, and 8 bases stayed unmatched. CDR3: CASRTKGQPNTEAFF. CDR3 coding DNA: TGTGCCAGCAGAACAAAGGGACAGCCGAACACTGAAGCTTTCTTT.

The chain combines TRBV7-7 with TRBJ1-1, with TRBD1 matching 7 bases. The trim removed 3 bases at V and 1 base at J, leaving 11 bases unmatched. Germline V gene lookup returns CDR1 SSHAT and CDR2 FNYEAQ (reference sequence). This CDR3 has 17 residues. The CDR3: CASSFVGQAVKNTEAFF. DNA of the CDR3: TGTGCCAGCAGCTTTGTCGGACAGGCCGTAAAGAACACTGAAGCTTTCTTT. The complete variable domain, with remaining parts taken from reference TRBV7-7 and TRBJ1-1, reads GAGVSQSPRYKVTKRGQDVTLRCDPISSHATLYWYQQALGQGPEFLTYFNYEAQPDKSGLPSDRFSAERPEGSISTLTIQRTEQRDSAMYRCASSFVGQAVKNTEAFFGQGTRLTVV.

This clone appeared a single time. V usage is TRBV9 and J usage is TRBJ2-2; D perhaps matches TRBD2 (6 bases). Deletions cut 2 bases from V and 6 bases from J, with 8 bases between. Per the germline V gene, CDR1 is SGDLS and CDR2 is YYNGEE. The CDR3 sequence is 13 residues long. CDR3 in amino acids: CASSVLAAGELFF. The DNA of the CDR3 is TGTGCCAGCAGCGTCTTAGCGGCCGGGGAGCTGTTTTTT.

This CDR3 is CASSSWDRGTDTQYF. CDR3 sequence (DNA): TGCGCCAGCAGCTCTTGGGACAGGGGTACAGATACGCAGTATTTT. The chain is built from TRBV5-1 and TRBJ2-3, with TRBD1 matching over 10 bases. Germline V lookup: CDR1 SGHRS, CDR2 YFSETQ. CDR3 length: 15 amino acids. V trimming: 3 bases; J trimming: 3 bases; junction bases outside the gene matches: 4. The full variable domain, in which reference TRBV5-1 and TRBJ2-3 provide the parts outside the CDR3, is KAGVTQTPRYLIKTRGQQVTLSCSPISGHRSVSWYQQTPGQGLQFLFEYFSETQRNKGNFPGRFSGRQFSNSRSEMNVSTLELGDSALYLCASSSWDRGTDTQYFGPGTRLTVL.